Each of the 32 T cell receptor beta chains below was sequenced from the same sample in a study of blood T cells in healthy people across ages. Then a second PCR, running about 6 to 11 cycles, was carried out with a sample-barcoded 5' primer and a J-beta primer mix. A single record per CDR3 protein comes from TCRdb applying MiXCR to the 5' RACE reads. Here the sample spans 1.5 million to 2 million distinct CDR3 sequences, 28% being singletons. Sequenced input: blood. The receptors derive from a woman aged 25-40 years in good health.

In this sample, this clonotype turned up many times. V and J are TRBV2 and TRBJ2-7; maybe TRBD1 (5 bases). V dropped 11 bases and J dropped 6 bases, with 20 bases sitting between them. This CDR3 contains 13 residues. CDR1 and CDR2 from the germline V gene are SNHLY and FYNNEI. Here the CDR3 DNA reads TGTGCCTCCAGGCAGGGAAGTTCCGCCGAGCAGTACTTC. This sequence encodes CASRQGSSAEQYF.

The sample holds a few counts of this clonotype. The chain links TRBV15 to TRBJ2-3; D ambiguous. V was cut by 4 bases and J by 0 bases, with 8 bases left in between. CDR3 size: 14 residues. CDR1 and CDR2 (germline): LNHNV, YYDKDF (reference sequence). The CDR3 DNA follows: TGTGCCACCAGCATTCGACGGAGCACAGATACGCAGTATTTT. It encodes CATSIRRSTDTQYF.

J is TRBJ1-2 and V is TRBV20-1; D ambiguous. There are 16 residues in the CDR3. V gave up 5 bases and J gave up 0 bases, with 19 bases separating them. Germline V gives CDR1 DFQATT, CDR2 SNEGSKA (reference sequence). Here the CDR3 DNA reads TGCAGTGCTTCCTCCGTGACGACGGAAGCTAACTATGGCTACACCTTC. Its translation: CSASSVTTEANYGYTF.

This clonotype was detected once. A single base separates this from a much larger clone, so it may be a read error. The chain recombines TRBV10-3 with TRBJ2-2; the D is unclear. Trimming removed 2 bases at V and 5 bases at J, with 3 bases between. Per the germline V gene, CDR1 is ENHRY and CDR2 is SYGVKD. The CDR3 has 12 amino acids. The CDR3 nucleotides read TGTGCCATCAGTGAGGGGACCGGGGAGCTGTTTTTT. It encodes CAISEGTGELFF.

The chain combines TRBV12-3 or TRBV12-4 with TRBJ1-4; 9 bases are a match to TRBD1. The CDR3 is made up of 14 amino acids. V was pared by 5 bases and J by 5 bases, with 3 bases of the junction left unmatched. The CDR3 sequence is CASSEGQGNEKLFF. CDR3 nucleotides: TGTGCCAGCAGTGAGGGACAGGGAAATGAAAAACTGTTTTTT.

In its sample, this clonotype was seen once. At one end, the junction sequence differs from germline, possibly due to a read error. The gene calls are TRBV20-1 and TRBJ2-3, with D unclear. The CDR3 loop spans 14 amino acids. Per germline, CDR1 DFQATT and CDR2 SNEGSKA (reference sequence). CDR3 DNA sequence: TGCATTGCTAGTAACCCTTTGGGCACAGATACGCAGTATTTT. Encoded protein: CIASNPLGTDTQYF.

The chain uses TRBV4-3 and TRBJ2-7; 8 bases are shared with TRBD1. Per the germline V gene, CDR1 is LGHNA and CDR2 is YSLEER. V trimming: 1 base; J trimming: 5 bases; junction bases outside the gene matches: 7. There are 15 residues in the CDR3. This chain's CDR3 is CASSQGTGQEDEQYF. In nucleotides, the CDR3 is TGCGCCAGCAGCCAAGGGACGGGACAGGAGGACGAGCAGTACTTC.

CDR3 region: CASSDGGAEQYF. The CDR3, as DNA: TGTGCCAGCAGTGACGGAGGGGCCGAGCAGTACTTC. V gene TRBV6-4 combines with J gene TRBJ2-7; D perhaps matches TRBD2 (6 bases). Germline CDR1 and CDR2: MRHNA and SNTAGT. Trimming removed 2 bases at V and 6 bases at J, with 8 bases between. This CDR3 spans 12 amino acids.

The rearrangement joins TRBV6-5 to TRBJ1-4; 10 nucleotides match TRBD1. The CDR3 is 12 amino acids. After removal of 5 bases from V and 10 bases from J, the junction contained 1 base not matched to a gene. Germline CDR1 MNHEY, CDR2 SVGAGI. CDR3 sequence reads: CASSRTGGKLFF. In DNA form, the CDR3 reads TGTGCCAGCAGTCGGACAGGGGGAAAACTGTTTTTT.

On this clonotype: The conserved phenylalanine or tryptophan normally closing the CDR3 is absent here, so this likely arose from a read error. This chain uses TRBV5-1 with TRBJ1-1, with 8 bases matching TRBD1. The CDR3 spans 13 residues. The junction had 2 bases not matched to a gene; V was cut back by 4 bases and J by 3 bases. Germline V gene data show CDR1 as SGHRS and CDR2 as YFSETQ. For the CDR3, the DNA is TGCGCCAGCAGCCAGGGGGCGGACACTGAAGCTTTCGTT. Encoded protein: CASSQGADTEAFV.

The gene calls are TRBV19 and TRBJ1-6; D is perhaps TRBD1 (5 bases). The CDR3 contains 14 residues. Trimming left V 10 bases short and J 4 bases short, with 14 bases between. Germline V CDR1 and CDR2: LNHDA, SQIVND (reference sequence). Here the CDR3 DNA reads TGTGCCACTGCTACCAGGGAGTATAATTCACCCCTCCACTTT. This translates into CATATREYNSPLHF.

V usage is TRBV12-3 or TRBV12-4 and J usage is TRBJ2-5; D is uncertain. The germline V and J ends were trimmed by 0 bases and 2 bases, with 10 bases remaining between them. CDR3 size: 15 residues. The CDR3 spells CASSLARTQQETQYF. The DNA of the CDR3 is TGTGCCAGCAGTTTAGCCCGGACCCAGCAAGAGACCCAGTACTTC.

This clonotype was counted only a few times. One end of the junction does not line up with germline, which may come from a read error. The gene calls are TRBV4-3 and TRBJ1-5; D uncertain. The germline V gene encodes CDR1 LGHNA and CDR2 YSLEER. The CDR3 spans 14 residues. The CDR3 loop reads CASSLGPSNHPQHF. CDR3 nucleotides: TGCGCCAGCAGCCTCGGACCGAGCAATCACCCCCAGCATTTT.

V usage is TRBV7-2 and J usage is TRBJ2-7; 8 bases agree with TRBD2. The V and J ends lost 2 bases and 2 bases, in that order; junction bases with no gene match: 8. CDR3 length: 16 residues. Germline assignment: CDR1 SGHTA and CDR2 FQGNSA. This chain's CDR3 is CASSLHALAGAYEQYF. CDR3 in DNA: TGTGCCAGCAGCTTACACGCGCTAGCGGGCGCCTACGAGCAGTACTTC.

V and J are TRBV14 and TRBJ2-7, with D possibly matching TRBD1 (6 bases). V lost 5 bases and J lost 2, with 16 bases in between. Germline values: CDR1 SGHDN, CDR2 FVKESK. The CDR3 has 15 residues. CDR3 in amino acids: CASSKTGQNPYEQYF. The DNA of the CDR3 is TGTGCCAGCAGCAAAACCGGACAGAATCCCTACGAGCAGTACTTC.

A note on this clonotype: This CDR3 is missing its conserved last phenylalanine or tryptophan, likely due to a read error. The chain combines TRBV28 with TRBJ2-6, with 9 bases that match TRBD1. Germline V gene sequence: CDR1 MDHEN, CDR2 SYDVKM. This CDR3 comprises 20 residues. Germline trimming cut 2 bases from V and 0 bases from J; bases unmatched to any gene: 11. The CDR3 protein is CASSLTRGTGTLSGANVLTI. The CDR3 region has the DNA TGTGCCAGCAGTTTAACTCGGGGGACAGGGACTCTCTCTGGGGCCAACGTCCTGACTATC.

Remarks on this clonotype: A much larger clonotype is one base distant, so this may be a read error. The chain's CDR3 is CSARTGSSRGYTF. In DNA, the CDR3 is TGCAGTGCCCGGACAGGCTCTTCCCGGGGCTACACCTTC. This sequence joins TRBV20-1 and TRBJ1-2; 7 nucleotides align to TRBD1. This CDR3 contains 13 residues. The trim removed 6 bases at V and 8 bases at J, leaving 12 bases unmatched. The germline CDR1 and CDR2 sequences are DFQATT and SNEGSKA (reference sequence).

This clonotype was counted ten times or more. The rearrangement uses TRBV7-6 and TRBJ2-5; tentatively, D is TRBD1 or TRBD2 (5 bases each). Looked up from germline, CDR1 is SGHVS and CDR2 is FNYEAQ. Trimming removed 5 bases from V and 5 bases from J, with 12 bases in between. This CDR3 has 13 amino acids. CDR3: CASSPGAWETQYF. DNA for the CDR3: TGTGCCAGCAGCCCCGGGGCATGGGAGACCCAGTACTTC.

The gene calls are TRBV12-3 or TRBV12-4 and TRBJ2-2; D may be TRBD1 (6 bases). This CDR3 has 13 residues. V was trimmed by 10 bases and J by 8 bases, leaving 17 bases between them. The CDR3 loop is CATTRDTQGELFF. The DNA for the CDR3 is TGTGCCACGACCCGGGACACTCAGGGGGAGCTGTTTTTT.

This CDR3 is CASSFGDSGNTIYF. CDR3 nucleotide sequence: TGTGCCAGCAGCTTTGGGGACTCTGGAAACACCATATATTTT. This chain connects TRBV11-2 to TRBJ1-3, with D unclear. The CDR3 covers 14 residues. V dropped 3 bases and J dropped 0 bases, with 6 bases sitting between them. Per germline, CDR1 SGHAT and CDR2 FQNNGV.

In its sample, this clonotype was seen a few times. The chain's CDR3 is CASGSGHNEQFF. For the CDR3, the DNA is TGTGCTAGTGGTTCGGGCCACAATGAGCAGTTCTTC. This chain links TRBV12-5 with TRBJ2-1; unclear D gene. From germline, CDR1 is LGHNT and CDR2 FRNRAP. The CDR3 spans 12 residues. V was clipped by 4 bases and J by 5 bases, with 6 bases between them. Full variable domain (missing parts from reference TRBV12-5 and TRBJ2-1): DARVTQTPRHKVTEMGQEVTMRCQPILGHNTVFWYRQTMMQGLELLAYFRNRAPLDDSGMPKDRFSAEMPDATLATLKIQPSEPRDSAVYFCASGSGHNEQFFGPGTRLTVL.

This clonotype was observed a handful of times. The chain carries TRBV6-2 or TRBV6-3 and TRBJ2-1; TRBD2 matches at 8 bases. The CDR3 loop spans 15 amino acids. The germline V gene has CDR1 MNHEY and CDR2 SVGEGT. V lost 4 bases and J lost 8; bases outside the gene matches: 10. CDR3 nucleotide sequence: TGTGCCAGCAGTTCCCCGGGGGGGCTGCTTTATGAGCAGTTCTTC. This gives the protein CASSSPGGLLYEQFF.

The rearrangement joins TRBV12-3 or TRBV12-4 to TRBJ2-2, with 7 nucleotides matching TRBD1. Trimming cost V 6 bases and J 4 bases; bases outside gene matches: 5. The CDR3 has 14 amino acids. Here the CDR3 reads CASSKTGPTGELFF. CDR3 bases: TGTGCCAGCAGCAAGACAGGGCCCACCGGGGAGCTGTTTTTT.

This clonotype was counted at least ten times. V is TRBV20-1 and J is TRBJ2-4, with TRBD2 matching over 10 bases. The CDR3 runs to 15 residues. The germline V gene encodes CDR1 DFQATT and CDR2 SNEGSKA (reference sequence). The J segment lost 4 bases and the V segment lost 6 bases, leaving 9 bases of the junction unmatched. This CDR3 is CSAPLAGATKNIQYF. The CDR3 region has the DNA TGCAGTGCCCCCCTAGCGGGGGCGACGAAAAACATTCAGTACTTC.

This clonotype turned up a few times. The rearrangement links TRBV6-1 to TRBJ2-7, with TRBD1 matching over 8 bases. Trimming took 10 bases from V and 0 from J; bases not matched to a gene: 11. CDR1 is MNHNS, CDR2 SASEGT, per germline. The CDR3 length is 15 residues. CDR3: CAILGVGQGSYEQYF. Written as DNA, the CDR3 is TGTGCCATCCTTGGGGTCGGACAGGGCTCCTACGAGCAGTACTTC.

V gene TRBV7-9 combines with J gene TRBJ1-1; perhaps TRBD1 as D (5 bases). The length of the CDR3 is 14 residues. Trimming removed 2 bases from V and 3 bases from J, with 10 bases in between. From germline, CDR1 is SEHNR and CDR2 FQNEAQ (reference sequence). CDR3 sequence reads: CASSLTGTHTEAFF. In nucleotides, the CDR3 is TGTGCCAGCAGCTTAACAGGAACCCACACTGAAGCTTTCTTT. The whole variable domain, remainder taken from reference TRBV7-9 and TRBJ1-1, is DTGVSQNPRHKITKRGQNVTFRCDPISEHNRLYWYRQTLGQGPEFLTYFQNEAQLEKSRLLSDRFSAERPKGSFSTLEIQRTEQGDSAMYLCASSLTGTHTEAFFGQGTRLTVV.

The chain uses TRBV5-1 and TRBJ2-2; 7 bases map to TRBD1. V was pared by 4 bases and J by 4 bases, with 7 bases of the junction left unmatched. Germline loops: CDR1 SGHRS, CDR2 YFSETQ. The CDR3 covers 15 residues. The DNA for the CDR3 is TGCGCCAGCAGCCGTTGGGGACAGACCACCGGGGAGCTGTTTTTT. This sequence encodes CASSRWGQTTGELFF.

In its sample, this clonotype was seen many times. The chain links TRBV28 to TRBJ2-7; TRBD1 aligns across 8 bases. With V trimmed by 3 bases and J by 4 bases, 5 bases remained unmatched. The length of the CDR3 is 14 residues. Germline values: CDR1 MDHEN, CDR2 SYDVKM. CDR3 sequence: CASSFLDRGYEQYF. CDR3 bases: TGTGCCAGCAGTTTCCTAGACAGGGGTTACGAGCAGTACTTC.

V is TRBV5-1 and J is TRBJ2-1; D is unresolved. Trimming took 7 bases from V and 4 from J, leaving 15 bases between them. Germline V gene lookup returns CDR1 SGHRS and CDR2 YFSETQ. This CDR3 spans 14 amino acids. As DNA, the CDR3 is TGCGCCAGCTCGCTTGGGGAAAAATACAATGAGCAGTTCTTC. Translation gives CASSLGEKYNEQFF.

The chain carries TRBV29-1 and TRBJ2-7; 7 positions agree with TRBD1. This CDR3 has 15 amino acids. The germline CDR1 and CDR2 sequences are SQVTM and ANQGSEA. After removal of 0 bases from V and 0 bases from J, the junction contained 5 bases not matched to a gene. The chain's CDR3 is CSVEDLRDSSYEQYF. Here the CDR3 DNA reads TGCAGCGTTGAAGATCTTCGGGACAGCTCCTACGAGCAGTACTTC.

CDR3: CASSFQGVLSEKLFF. Here the CDR3 DNA reads TGTGCCAGCAGTTTTCAGGGGGTACTTAGTGAAAAACTGTTTTTT. This rearrangement joins TRBV12-3 or TRBV12-4 to TRBJ1-4, with 7 bases lining up with TRBD1. CDR3 length equals 15 residues. V gave up 3 bases and J gave up 7 bases; unmatched junction bases: 8.

The chain couples TRBV7-9 to TRBJ2-1; 7 positions agree with TRBD1. Germline V gene sequence: CDR1 SEHNR, CDR2 FQNEAQ (reference sequence). Trimming took 6 bases from V and 3 from J; bases not matched to a gene: 11. CDR3 length equals 16 residues. CDR3 region: CASSPNPGQNYNEQFF. The CDR3 DNA follows: TGTGCCAGCAGTCCTAATCCGGGACAGAACTACAATGAGCAGTTCTTC.